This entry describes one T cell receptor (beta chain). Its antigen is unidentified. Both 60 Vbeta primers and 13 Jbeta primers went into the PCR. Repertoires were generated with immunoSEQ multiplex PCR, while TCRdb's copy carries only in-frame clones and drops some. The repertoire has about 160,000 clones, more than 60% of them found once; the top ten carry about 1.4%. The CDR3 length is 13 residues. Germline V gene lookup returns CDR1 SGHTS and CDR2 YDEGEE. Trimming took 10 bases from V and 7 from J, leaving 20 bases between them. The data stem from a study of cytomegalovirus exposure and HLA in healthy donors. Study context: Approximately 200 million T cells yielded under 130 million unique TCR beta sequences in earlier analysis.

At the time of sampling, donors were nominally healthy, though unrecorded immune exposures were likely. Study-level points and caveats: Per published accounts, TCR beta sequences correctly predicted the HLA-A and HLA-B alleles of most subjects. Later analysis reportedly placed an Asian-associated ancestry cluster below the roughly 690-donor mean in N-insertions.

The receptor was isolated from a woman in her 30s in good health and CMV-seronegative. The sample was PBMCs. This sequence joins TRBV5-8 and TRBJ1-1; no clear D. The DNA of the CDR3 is TGTGCCCTCCCGATGGATCGGCAGGATGAAGCTTTCTTT. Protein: CALPMDRQDEAFF.